The clone carrying this T cell receptor (beta chain) was counted at least ten times. Its antigen is undetermined. Trimming took 1 base from V and 7 from J; bases not matched to a gene: 4. The germline CDR1 and CDR2 sequences are SQVTM and ANQGSEA. The CDR3 has 14 residues. The data derive from a study of read filtering for tumor transcriptome and immune sequencing. The library was built from about 370 ng RNA with molecular barcoded adaptors for alpha/delta and beta/gamma chains. MiXCR, run by TCRdb on the reads, gives a single entry per CDR3 protein. Altogether some 140,000 distinct CDR3 sequences are present, over 10% being singletons, with the ten largest covering 8% to 9%. Findings and limits, study-wide: The CD138-negative fraction was mixed bone marrow immune cells, not pure T cells.

The receptor was derived from a donor older than 35 with multiple myeloma. What was sequenced was a population of CD138-negative cells sorted from bone marrow. The rearrangement joins TRBV29-1 to TRBJ2-2, with 9 bases lining up with TRBD2. The chain's CDR3 is CSVEGERGDGELFF. The CDR3 nucleotides are TGCAGCGTTGAAGGGGAGCGGGGGGACGGGGAGCTGTTTTTT.